These 2 T cell receptor beta chains were all obtained from the same sample, sequenced in a study of T-cell memory formation after mild COVID-19. A single record per CDR3 protein comes from TCRdb applying MiXCR to the 5' RACE reads. The sample shows hundreds of thousands of distinct CDR3 sequences, roughly a fifth of them seen only once. Sample: PBMCs or a T cell subset sorted from them (not recorded which). These receptors were obtained from an adult woman who had mild COVID-19 (a few samples of this study predate the infection). Cell type and time point are not known.

This clonotype has more than one count but fewer than ten. The chain has TRBV25-1 and TRBJ2-1, with TRBD2 identical over 8 bases. V shed 1 base, J shed 10 bases, and the junction held 12 bases outside the gene matches. The V gene's germline CDR1 is MGHDK and CDR2 SYGVNS. The CDR3 consists of 16 residues. The CDR3 here is CASSELGVSGTEEQFF. In nucleotides, the CDR3 is TGTGCCAGCAGTGAATTAGGGGTTAGCGGGACTGAAGAGCAGTTCTTC. Complete variable domain (other parts from reference TRBV25-1 and TRBJ2-1): EADIYQTPRYLVIGTGKKITLECSQTMGHDKMYWYQQDPGMELHLIHYSYGVNSTEKGDLSSESTVSRIRTEHFPLTLESARPSHTSQYLCASSELGVSGTEEQFFGPGTRLTVL.

The table lists this clonotype with many counts. V and J are TRBV7-2 and TRBJ1-5; D may be TRBD1 (5 bases). V shed 1 base and J shed 4 bases, with 11 bases lying between them. This CDR3 has 15 residues. The germline V gene encodes CDR1 SGHTA and CDR2 FQGNSA. CDR3 in amino acids: CASSLVAGQNQPQHF. CDR3 sequence (DNA): TGTGCCAGCAGCTTAGTAGCAGGGCAGAATCAGCCCCAGCATTTT. The full variable domain, its missing parts supplied by reference TRBV7-2 and TRBJ1-5, is GAGVSQSPSNKVTEKGKDVELRCDPISGHTALYWYRQSLGQGLEFLIYFQGNSAPDKSGLPSDRFSAERTGGSVSTLTIQRTQQEDSAVYLCASSLVAGQNQPQHFGDGTRLSIL.